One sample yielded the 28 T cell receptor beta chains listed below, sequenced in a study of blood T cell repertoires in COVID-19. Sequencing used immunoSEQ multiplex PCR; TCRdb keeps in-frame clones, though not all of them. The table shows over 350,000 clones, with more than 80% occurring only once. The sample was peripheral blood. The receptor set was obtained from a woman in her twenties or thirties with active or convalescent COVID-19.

This chain's CDR3 is CASSRSNTEAFF. CDR3 sequence (DNA): TGCGCCAGCAGTCGGAGTAACACTGAAGCTTTCTTT. The genes are TRBV10-1 and TRBJ1-1; the D is unclear. V lost 5 bases to trimming and J lost 2 bases, with 6 bases between them. The germline V gene encodes CDR1 WNHNN and CDR2 SYGVQD (reference sequence). The CDR3 is 12 amino acids.

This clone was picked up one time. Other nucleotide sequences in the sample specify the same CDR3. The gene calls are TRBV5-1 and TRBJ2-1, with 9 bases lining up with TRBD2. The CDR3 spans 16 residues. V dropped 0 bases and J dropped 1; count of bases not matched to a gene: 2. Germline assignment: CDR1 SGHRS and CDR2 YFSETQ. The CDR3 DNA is TGCGCCAGCAGCTTGGAAAGCGGGGGGTCCTACAATGAGCAGTTCTTC. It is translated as CASSLESGGSYNEQFF.

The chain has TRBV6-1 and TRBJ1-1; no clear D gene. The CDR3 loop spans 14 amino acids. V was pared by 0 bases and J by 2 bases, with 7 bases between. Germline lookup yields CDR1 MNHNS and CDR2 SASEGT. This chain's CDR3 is CASSEAGPNTEAFF. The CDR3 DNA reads TGTGCCAGCAGTGAAGCGGGCCCCAACACTGAAGCTTTCTTT.

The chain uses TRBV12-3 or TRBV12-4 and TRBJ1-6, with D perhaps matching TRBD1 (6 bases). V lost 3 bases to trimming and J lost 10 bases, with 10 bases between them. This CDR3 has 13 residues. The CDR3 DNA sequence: TGTGCCAGCAGTTTCGGGGGGCGATCACCCCTCCACTTT. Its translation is CASSFGGRSPLHF.

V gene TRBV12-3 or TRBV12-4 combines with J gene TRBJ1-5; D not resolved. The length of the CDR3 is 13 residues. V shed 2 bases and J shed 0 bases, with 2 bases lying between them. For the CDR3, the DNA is TGTGCCAGCAGTTTACATAGCAATCAGCCCCAGCATTTT. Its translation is CASSLHSNQPQHF.

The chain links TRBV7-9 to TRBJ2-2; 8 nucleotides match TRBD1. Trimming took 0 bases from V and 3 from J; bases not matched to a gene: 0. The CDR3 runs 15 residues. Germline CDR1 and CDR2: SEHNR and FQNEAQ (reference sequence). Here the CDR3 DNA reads TGTGCCAGCAGCTTAGCGGACAGGGACACCGGGGAGCTGTTTTTT. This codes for CASSLADRDTGELFF. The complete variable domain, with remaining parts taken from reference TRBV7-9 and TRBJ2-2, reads DTGVSQNPRHKITKRGQNVTFRCDPISEHNRLYWYRQTLGQGPEFLTYFQNEAQLEKSRLLSDRFSAERPKGSFSTLEIQRTEQGDSAMYLCASSLADRDTGELFFGEGSRLTVL.

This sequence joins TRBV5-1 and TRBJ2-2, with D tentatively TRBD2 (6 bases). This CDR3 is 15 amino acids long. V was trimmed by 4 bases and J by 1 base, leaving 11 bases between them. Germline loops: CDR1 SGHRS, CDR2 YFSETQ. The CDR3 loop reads CASSPGVRNTGELFF. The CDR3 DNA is TGCGCCAGCAGCCCGGGGGTCAGGAACACCGGGGAGCTGTTTTTT.

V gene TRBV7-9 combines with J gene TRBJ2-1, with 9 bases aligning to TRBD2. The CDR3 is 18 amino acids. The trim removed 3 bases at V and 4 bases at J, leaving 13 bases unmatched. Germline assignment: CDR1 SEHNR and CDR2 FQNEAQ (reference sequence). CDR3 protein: CASSFLGPAGGCYNEQFF. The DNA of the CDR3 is TGTGCCAGCAGCTTTTTAGGTCCGGCGGGAGGGTGTTACAATGAGCAGTTCTTC.

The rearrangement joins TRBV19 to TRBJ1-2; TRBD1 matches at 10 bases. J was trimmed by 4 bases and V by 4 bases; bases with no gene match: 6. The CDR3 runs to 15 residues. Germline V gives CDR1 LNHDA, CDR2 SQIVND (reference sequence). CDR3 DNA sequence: TGTGCCAGTAGTACGGGACAGGGGCAATTCTATGGCTACACCTTC. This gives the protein CASSTGQGQFYGYTF. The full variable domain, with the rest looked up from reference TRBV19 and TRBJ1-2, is DGGITQSPKYLFRKEGQNVTLSCEQNLNHDAMYWYRQDPGQGLRLIYYSQIVNDFQKGDIAEGYSVSREKKESFPLTVTSAQKNPTAFYLCASSTGQGQFYGYTFGSGTRLTVV.

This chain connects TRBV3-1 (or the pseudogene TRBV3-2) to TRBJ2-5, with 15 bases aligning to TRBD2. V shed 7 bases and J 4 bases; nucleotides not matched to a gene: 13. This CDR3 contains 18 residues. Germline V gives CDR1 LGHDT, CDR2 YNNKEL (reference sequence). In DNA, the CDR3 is TGTGCCAGCATAAAGCGAGGACTAGCGGGAGGGGGGGGAGAGACCCAGTACTTC. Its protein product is CASIKRGLAGGGGETQYF.

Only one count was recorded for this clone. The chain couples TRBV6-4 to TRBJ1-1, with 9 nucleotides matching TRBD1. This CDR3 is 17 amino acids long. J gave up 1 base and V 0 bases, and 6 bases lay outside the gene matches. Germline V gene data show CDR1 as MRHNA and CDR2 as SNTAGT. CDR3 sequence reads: CASSDSYRGPENTEAFF. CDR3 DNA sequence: TGTGCCAGCAGTGACTCATACAGGGGGCCGGAGAACACTGAAGCTTTCTTT.

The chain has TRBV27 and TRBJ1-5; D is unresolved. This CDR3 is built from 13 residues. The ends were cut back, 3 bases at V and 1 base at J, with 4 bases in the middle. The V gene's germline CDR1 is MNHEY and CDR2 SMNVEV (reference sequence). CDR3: CASSFRSNQPQHF. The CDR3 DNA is TGTGCCAGCAGTTTCAGGAGCAATCAGCCCCAGCATTTT.

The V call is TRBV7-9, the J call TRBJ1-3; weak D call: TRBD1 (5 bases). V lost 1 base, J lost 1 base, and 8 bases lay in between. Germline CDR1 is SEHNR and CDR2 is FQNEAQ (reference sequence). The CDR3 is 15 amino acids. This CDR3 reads CASSLEAGSGNTIYF. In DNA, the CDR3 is TGTGCCAGCAGCTTAGAGGCAGGGTCTGGAAACACCATATATTTT.

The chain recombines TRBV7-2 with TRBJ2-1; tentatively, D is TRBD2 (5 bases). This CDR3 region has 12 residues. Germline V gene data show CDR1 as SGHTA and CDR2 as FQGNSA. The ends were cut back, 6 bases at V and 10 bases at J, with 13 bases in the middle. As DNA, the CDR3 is TGTGCCAGCAGTACAGTCACGGGAGAGCAGTTCTTC. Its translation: CASSTVTGEQFF.

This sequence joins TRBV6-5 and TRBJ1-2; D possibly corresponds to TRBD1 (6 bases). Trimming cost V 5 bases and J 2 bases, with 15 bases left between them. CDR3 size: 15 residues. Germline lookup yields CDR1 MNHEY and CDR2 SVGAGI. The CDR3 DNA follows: TGTGCCAGCAGTCAGTATGGACAGCCGAACTATGGCTACACCTTC. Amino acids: CASSQYGQPNYGYTF.

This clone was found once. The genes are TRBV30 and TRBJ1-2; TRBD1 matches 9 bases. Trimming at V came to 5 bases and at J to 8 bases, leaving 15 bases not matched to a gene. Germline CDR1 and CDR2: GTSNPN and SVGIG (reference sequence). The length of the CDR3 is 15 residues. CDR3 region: CAWRSPGQGLEGYTF. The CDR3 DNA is TGTGCCTGGCGTTCCCCGGGACAGGGATTGGAGGGCTACACCTTC.

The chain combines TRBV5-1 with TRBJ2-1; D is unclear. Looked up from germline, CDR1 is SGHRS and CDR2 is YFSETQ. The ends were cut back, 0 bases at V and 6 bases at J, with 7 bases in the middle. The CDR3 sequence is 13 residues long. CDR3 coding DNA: TGCGCCAGCAGCTTGGGCAGCGTCAATGAGCAGTTCTTC. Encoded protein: CASSLGSVNEQFF.

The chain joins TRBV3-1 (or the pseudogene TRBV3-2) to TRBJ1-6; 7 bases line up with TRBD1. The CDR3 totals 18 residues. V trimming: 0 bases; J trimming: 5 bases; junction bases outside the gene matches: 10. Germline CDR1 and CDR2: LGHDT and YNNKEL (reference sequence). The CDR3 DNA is TGTGCCAGCAGCCAAGATGTAAGGGGGCGCCCAAATAATTCACCCCTCCACTTT. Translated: CASSQDVRGRPNNSPLHF.

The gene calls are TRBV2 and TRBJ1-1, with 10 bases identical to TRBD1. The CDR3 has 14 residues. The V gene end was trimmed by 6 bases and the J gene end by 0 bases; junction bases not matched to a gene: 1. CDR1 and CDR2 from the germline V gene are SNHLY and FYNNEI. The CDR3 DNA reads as TGTGCCAGCAGGGGACAGGGGATGAACACTGAAGCTTTCTTT. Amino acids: CASRGQGMNTEAFF.

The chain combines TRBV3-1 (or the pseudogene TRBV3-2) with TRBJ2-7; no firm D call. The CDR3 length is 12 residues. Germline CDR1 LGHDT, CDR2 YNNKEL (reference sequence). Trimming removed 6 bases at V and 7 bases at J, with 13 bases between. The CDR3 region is CASSTLPWEQYF. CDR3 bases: TGTGCCAGCAGTACCCTACCTTGGGAGCAGTACTTC.

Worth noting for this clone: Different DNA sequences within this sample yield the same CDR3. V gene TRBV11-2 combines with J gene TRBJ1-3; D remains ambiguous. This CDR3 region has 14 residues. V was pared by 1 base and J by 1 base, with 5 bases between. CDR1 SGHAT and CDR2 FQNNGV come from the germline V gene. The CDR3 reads CASSLAGSGNTIYF. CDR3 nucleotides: TGTGCCAGCAGCTTAGCGGGATCTGGAAACACCATATATTTT.

This CDR3 is CASSLGLAASTDTQYF. The CDR3 nucleotides are TGTGCCAGCAGTTTAGGACTAGCGGCTAGCACAGATACGCAGTATTTT. The genes are TRBV2 and TRBJ2-3; 10 positions agree with TRBD2. This CDR3 is built from 16 residues. J lost 0 bases, V lost 5 bases, and 5 bases had no gene match. The germline CDR1 and CDR2 sequences are SNHLY and FYNNEI. The variable domain in full, with the rest retrieved from reference TRBV2 and TRBJ2-3, is EPEVTQTPSHQVTQMGQEVILRCVPISNHLYFYWYRQILGQKVEFLVSFYNNEISEKSEIFDDQFSVERPDGSNFTLKIRSTKLEDSAMYFCASSLGLAASTDTQYFGPGTRLTVL.

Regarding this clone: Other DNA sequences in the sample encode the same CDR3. The CDR3 DNA is TGCGCCAGCAGCCCAACTAGCGGGAGTTACAATGAGCAGTTCTTC. Protein: CASSPTSGSYNEQFF. The chain combines TRBV5-1 with TRBJ2-1, with 11 bases fitting TRBD2. Unmatched junction bases numbered 4, after V lost 4 bases and J lost 4 bases. CDR1 is SGHRS and CDR2 is YFSETQ in the germline V gene. The CDR3 has 15 amino acids.

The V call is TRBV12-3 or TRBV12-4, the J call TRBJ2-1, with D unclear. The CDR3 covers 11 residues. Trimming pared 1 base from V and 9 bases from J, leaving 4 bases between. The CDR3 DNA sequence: TGTGCCAGCAGTTTAGTCGTTGAGCAGTTCTTC. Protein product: CASSLVVEQFF.

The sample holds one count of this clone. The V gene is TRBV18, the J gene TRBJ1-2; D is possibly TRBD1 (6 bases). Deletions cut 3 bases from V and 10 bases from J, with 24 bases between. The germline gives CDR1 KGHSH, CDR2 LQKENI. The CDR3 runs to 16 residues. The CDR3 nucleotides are TGTGCCAGCTCACCTTCGGACAGCCCCGTGGAGTTTCTCTACACCTTC. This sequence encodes CASSPSDSPVEFLYTF.

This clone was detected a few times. CDR3 loop: CASSLGTANSPLHF. CDR3 DNA: TGCGCCAGCAGCTTGGGGACAGCCAATTCACCCCTCCACTTT. This sequence joins TRBV5-1 and TRBJ1-6; weak D call: TRBD1 (6 bases). Germline V CDR1 and CDR2: SGHRS, YFSETQ. The CDR3 sequence is 14 residues long. Between the trimmed V and J ends, which lost 0 bases and 7 bases, there was a span of 8 bases.

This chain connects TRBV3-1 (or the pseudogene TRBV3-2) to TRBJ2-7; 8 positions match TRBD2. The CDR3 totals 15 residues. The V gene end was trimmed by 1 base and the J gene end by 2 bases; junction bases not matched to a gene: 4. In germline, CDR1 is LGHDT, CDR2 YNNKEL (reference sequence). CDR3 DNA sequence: TGTGCCAGCAGCCAAGTACTAGCGGAACCCTACGAGCAGTACTTC. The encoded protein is CASSQVLAEPYEQYF.

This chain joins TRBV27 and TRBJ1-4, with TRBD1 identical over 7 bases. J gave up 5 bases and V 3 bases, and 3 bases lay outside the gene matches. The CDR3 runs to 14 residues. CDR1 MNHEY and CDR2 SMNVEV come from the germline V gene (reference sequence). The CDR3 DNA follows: TGTGCCAGCAGTTTCGACAGGGCAAATGAAAAACTGTTTTTT. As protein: CASSFDRANEKLFF.